What follows describes a single T cell receptor beta chain. This clone has a single count. The target of this receptor is not known. Base qualities are not recorded, but no much larger clone differs from it by a single base. This sample is drawn from a study of T cell changes during pregnancy in multiple sclerosis (dated by TCRdb to about 2019). About the study as a whole: The study examined how the T cell repertoire changed over the course of pregnancy in women with multiple sclerosis.

Receptor amplification or capture employed the immunoSEQ multiplex PCR assay. TCRdb obtained this table from immuneACCESS and retained in-frame rearrangements with V and J assigned. These tables miss some clones; where compared with another copy, unresolved V genes account for less than half of the shortfall, and the remainder is unexplained. The sample table contains over 80,000 clones; only one count was recorded for 90% of them. Just over 0.75% of the sample is taken by the ten largest. Sequences were derived from peripheral blood, sampled in the second trimester of pregnancy. The clonotype originates from a female donor in good health, enrolled as a control in a pregnancy study.

The CDR3 reads CASSYLSSSYNEQFF. The DNA sequence is as follows: TGTGCCAGCAGCTATCTATCGAGCTCCTACAATGAGCAGTTCTTC. Recombination connected TRBV5-6 to TRBJ2-1; no D gene is confidently identified. From its cysteine to its phenylalanine, the CDR3 spans 15 amino acids. The DNA shown is the 45-base CDR3, in frame from base 1. Sequences SGHDT (CDR1) and YYEEEE (CDR2) are obtained from the germline V gene. V and J are truncated by 3 bases and 0 bases respectively, leaving an intervening sequence of 10 bases.